A selection of T cell receptor beta chains follows, all from one sample in a study of blood T cell repertoires in COVID-19. Generated by immunoSEQ multiplex PCR, the TCRdb table keeps only in-frame clones and is missing some. The sample contains around 150,000 clones, roughly 82% of which appear only once. Sequencing was performed on peripheral blood. All receptors come from a woman aged 50 to 65 in a cohort sampled during active or convalescent COVID-19. Both conserved end residues are part of each CDR3. The D gene is left open where the match is weak. Clone size appears in some rows only: once, few, many, or a class for an expanded clone.

clone size,D gene,V gene,J gene,CDR3 protein,CDR3 DNA
NA,TRBD1,TRBV7-8,TRBJ1-5,CASSTGTGGSQPQHF,TGTGCCAGCAGTACCGGGACAGGGGGCTCTCAGCCCCAGCATTTT
NA,TRBD1,TRBV3-1/TRBV3-2,TRBJ1-1,CASSQAGGTEAFF,TGTGCCAGCAGCCAGGCAGGGGGCACTGAAGCTTTCTTT
NA,NA,TRBV2,TRBJ1-5,CASSVLAGQPQHF,TGTGCCAGCAGTGTACTCGCGGGTCAGCCCCAGCATTTT
NA,NA,TRBV7-2,TRBJ2-3,CASSFRTPPTDTQYF,TGTGCCAGCAGCTTTCGGACTCCACCCACAGATACGCAGTATTTT
NA,NA,TRBV19,TRBJ1-1,CASSIRYKEDEAFF,TGTGCCAGTAGTATCCGATACAAAGAGGATGAAGCTTTCTTT
NA,NA,TRBV9,TRBJ1-3,CASSVAAGAGNTIYF,TGTGCCAGCAGCGTAGCTGCAGGGGCTGGAAACACCATATATTTT
few,NA,TRBV11-2,TRBJ1-1,CASSPQMMNTEAFF,TGTGCCAGCAGCCCTCAGATGATGAACACTGAAGCTTTCTTT
once,TRBD1,TRBV3-1/TRBV3-2,TRBJ1-6,CASSLSTGRWNSPLHF,TGTGCCAGCAGCCTCTCGACAGGGAGGTGGAATTCACCCCTCCACTTT
once,NA,TRBV18,TRBJ1-5,CASSPGGFGYQPQHF,TGTGCCAGCTCACCGGGAGGGTTCGGATATCAGCCCCAGCATTTT
NA,NA,TRBV19,TRBJ2-7,CASSILRAQGYEQYF,TGTGCCAGTAGTATATTAAGAGCGCAGGGCTACGAGCAGTACTTC
NA,TRBD1,TRBV4-1,TRBJ2-7,CASSQSEGASEQYF,TGCGCCAGCAGCCAATCCGAGGGGGCATCTGAGCAGTACTTC
few,NA,TRBV2,TRBJ1-4,CASETDSEKLFF,TGTGCCAGCGAGACAGATTCGGAAAAACTGTTTTTT
NA,TRBD2,TRBV2,TRBJ2-1,CASTRTSGNEQFF,TGTGCCAGCACTCGGACTAGCGGCAATGAGCAGTTCTTC
NA,TRBD1,TRBV19,TRBJ1-2,CASRGQHHYGYTF,TGTGCCAGTAGGGGACAGCACCACTATGGCTACACCTTC
NA,TRBD1,TRBV19,TRBJ2-7,CASERTGGDYEQYF,TGTGCCAGTGAAAGGACAGGGGGAGACTACGAGCAGTACTTC
once,NA,TRBV4-3,TRBJ1-2,CASSQAVGRGKWGYTF,TGCGCCAGCAGCCAAGCGGTGGGCAGGGGAAAATGGGGCTACACCTTC
NA,NA,TRBV27,TRBJ2-1,CASSFNSYNEQFF,TGTGCCAGCAGTTTCAACAGCTACAATGAGCAGTTCTTC
NA,NA,TRBV19,TRBJ2-7,CASTRGGSYEQYF,TGTGCCAGTACCCGGGGAGGCTCCTACGAGCAGTACTTC
NA,TRBD2,TRBV29-1,TRBJ2-1,CSVVTGTSGDYNEQFF,TGCAGCGTTGTCACCGGGACTAGCGGGGACTACAATGAGCAGTTCTTC
once,NA,TRBV20-1,TRBJ2-1,CSADDSAEQFF,TGCAGTGCCGATGACTCGGCTGAGCAGTTCTTC
NA,NA,TRBV19,TRBJ1-1,CASSIGGGPVNTEAFF,TGTGCCAGTAGTATAGGCGGGGGGCCAGTGAACACTGAAGCTTTCTTT
NA,TRBD1,TRBV19,TRBJ1-5,CASSPRDRGGRWDNWQPQHF,TGTGCCAGTAGCCCCCGGGACAGGGGAGGGAGGTGGGATAATTGGCAGCCCCAGCATTTT
NA,NA,TRBV7-2,TRBJ2-3,CASSLVWRGGDTQYF,TGTGCCAGCAGCTTAGTTTGGAGGGGAGGAGATACGCAGTATTTT
NA,NA,TRBV4-2,TRBJ1-1,CASSQDPTDTEAFF,TGTGCCAGCAGCCAAGATCCAACTGACACTGAAGCTTTCTTT
NA,TRBD2,TRBV19,TRBJ2-5,CASSIAASGGGPKETQYF,TGTGCCAGTAGTATAGCCGCTAGCGGGGGGGGCCCAAAAGAGACCCAGTACTTC
NA,NA,TRBV3-1/TRBV3-2,TRBJ2-2,CASSLSGELFF,TGTGCCAGCAGCCTGAGCGGGGAGCTGTTTTTT
NA,NA,TRBV21-1,TRBJ2-1,CASIYTSGGAYEQFF,TGTGCCAGCATCTACACTAGCGGGGGGGCCTATGAGCAGTTCTTC
NA,NA,TRBV5-1,TRBJ2-5,CASSFGTTQETQYF,TGCGCCAGCAGCTTTGGGACAACCCAAGAGACCCAGTACTTC
NA,TRBD1,TRBV15,TRBJ2-6,CATGGTGAGANVLTF,TGTGCCACCGGAGGAACAGGGGCTGGGGCCAACGTCCTGACTTTC